The next 21 T cell receptor beta chains were all read from a single sample in a study of blood T cell repertoires in COVID-19. Produced via immunoSEQ multiplex PCR; TCRdb's table is partial and in-frame only. The table lists 40,000 to 55,000 clones, approximately 84% of them singletons, with about 4.4% in the top ten. Sequenced input: peripheral blood. The source of these receptors is a man between 50 and 59 years old with active COVID-19.

The J gene is TRBJ2-3, the V gene TRBV11-3; TRBD2 aligns across 7 bases. The CDR3 is 13 residues long. CDR1 is SGHNT and CDR2 is YENEEA in the germline V gene. V lost 6 bases to trimming and J lost 2 bases; unmatched junction nucleotides: 2. DNA of the CDR3: TGTGCCAGCAGGGGGGGGTTCACAGATACGCAGTATTTT. The encoded protein is CASRGGFTDTQYF.

The chain joins TRBV18 to TRBJ1-2, with 8 bases lining up with TRBD1. The germline CDR1 and CDR2 sequences are KGHSH and LQKENI. This CDR3 spans 14 amino acids. V was clipped by 0 bases and J by 3 bases; unmatched bases: 0. The CDR3 coding sequence is TGTGCCAGCTCACCACCGGGACAGGACTATGGCTACACCTTC. It is translated as CASSPPGQDYGYTF.

The CDR3 loop is CSADRISNYGYTF. CDR3 coding DNA: TGCAGCGCCGACAGAATTTCTAACTATGGCTACACCTTC. This chain joins TRBV29-1 and TRBJ1-2; a possible D gene is TRBD1 (5 bases). Germline V gene lookup returns CDR1 SQVTM and CDR2 ANQGSEA. This CDR3 is built from 13 residues. Trimming shortened V by 7 bases and J by 0 bases, and 12 bases separated the two germline ends.

This clone was seen a handful of times. The rearrangement joins TRBV6-2 or TRBV6-3 to TRBJ1-2; the D is unclear. This CDR3 contains 14 residues. The V end was cut by 0 bases, the J end by 4 bases, with 9 bases between. Germline-derived CDR1 and CDR2 are MNHEY and SVGEGT. CDR3 amino acids: CASSYSTAGYGYTF. CDR3 coding DNA: TGTGCCAGCAGTTACTCCACCGCGGGCTATGGCTACACCTTC.

The gene calls are TRBV5-1 and TRBJ2-1; possibly TRBD2 for D (7 bases). CDR1 is SGHRS, CDR2 YFSETQ, per germline. Trimming took 4 bases from V and 3 from J, leaving 20 bases between them. The CDR3 consists of 17 residues. The chain's CDR3 is CASSPSSRGAVYNEQFF. DNA for the CDR3: TGCGCCAGCAGCCCATCTTCCCGGGGGGCTGTCTACAATGAGCAGTTCTTC.

The rearrangement links TRBV5-6 to TRBJ1-5; 8 bases are shared with TRBD1. The trim removed 1 base at V and 2 bases at J, leaving 2 bases unmatched. The CDR3 totals 15 residues. Germline values: CDR1 SGHDT, CDR2 YYEEEE. For the CDR3, the DNA is TGTGCCAGCAGCTTGACGACAGGGGGCAATCAGCCCCAGCATTTT. Residues: CASSLTTGGNQPQHF.

V and J are TRBV18 and TRBJ1-5; maybe TRBD1 (5 bases). V lost 2 bases and J lost 6, with 14 bases in between. This CDR3 contains 15 residues. Germline assignment: CDR1 KGHSH and CDR2 LQKENI. DNA for the CDR3: TGTGCCAGCTCACCAGGGCAGGGTCGGAGTCAGCCCCAGCATTTT. As protein: CASSPGQGRSQPQHF.

The chain uses TRBV25-1 and TRBJ1-6; D perhaps matches TRBD1 (5 bases). This CDR3 has 13 amino acids. V was trimmed by 5 bases and J by 7 bases, leaving 9 bases between them. Germline V gene lookup returns CDR1 MGHDK and CDR2 SYGVNS. Here the CDR3 DNA reads TGTGCCAGCAGTCAGGGAGGGAATTCACCCCTCCACTTT. Protein product: CASSQGGNSPLHF. The whole variable domain, filled in from reference TRBV25-1 and TRBJ1-6, reads EADIYQTPRYLVIGTGKKITLECSQTMGHDKMYWYQQDPGMELHLIHYSYGVNSTEKGDLSSESTVSRIRTEHFPLTLESARPSHTSQYLCASSQGGNSPLHFGNGTRLTVT.

J is TRBJ1-5 and V is TRBV19, with 7 bases matching TRBD1. The CDR3 runs 16 residues. Germline V gene data show CDR1 as LNHDA and CDR2 as SQIVND (reference sequence). V trimming: 0 bases; J trimming: 4 bases; junction bases outside the gene matches: 6. CDR3 region: CASSIEGGRGNQPQHF. DNA for the CDR3: TGTGCCAGTAGTATAGAGGGGGGCAGGGGGAATCAGCCCCAGCATTTT.

This clone was seen a handful of times. The chain carries TRBV10-3 and TRBJ2-3; D is uncertain. V was clipped by 4 bases and J by 4 bases, with 9 bases between them. The CDR3 consists of 13 residues. Germline loops: CDR1 ENHRY, CDR2 SYGVKD. CDR3 sequence reads: CAISAVSADTQYF. The CDR3 DNA reads TGTGCCATCAGTGCGGTTTCCGCAGATACGCAGTATTTT.

This chain uses TRBV5-4 with TRBJ2-7; 9 nucleotides align to TRBD1. V was clipped by 3 bases and J by 1 base; unmatched bases: 5. This CDR3 contains 15 residues. The germline V gene has CDR1 SGHNT and CDR2 YYREEE (reference sequence). For the CDR3, the DNA is TGTGCCAGCAGCTCGGGACAGGGAAGATCCTACGAGCAGTACTTC. Translating it yields CASSSGQGRSYEQYF.

V gene TRBV4-2 combines with J gene TRBJ1-1; D may be TRBD1 (5 bases). Germline V lookup: CDR1 LGHNA, CDR2 YNFKEQ. Trimming left V 4 bases short and J 1 base short, with 13 bases between. This CDR3 spans 15 amino acids. CDR3 in amino acids: CASSPRRGGNTEAFF. For the CDR3, the DNA is TGTGCCAGCAGCCCGCGGCGGGGGGGGAACACTGAAGCTTTCTTT.

This clone was recorded once. The rearrangement joins TRBV6-5 to TRBJ2-7; the match to TRBD2 covers 8 bases. The CDR3 has 13 amino acids. Looked up from germline, CDR1 is MNHEY and CDR2 is SVGAGI. Losses at the gene ends were 7 bases for V and 6 bases for J; bases not matched to a gene: 8. DNA for the CDR3: TGTGCCAGCACTTCCGGGGGGGGAGGCGAGCAGTACTTC. The encoded protein is CASTSGGGGEQYF.

This chain uses TRBV21-1 with TRBJ1-1. TRBV21-1 is a known pseudogene. CDR3 size: 17 residues. The CDR3 nucleotides read TGTGCCAGCAGCAAAGATGGGTGTCCGGGATGCGACACTGAAGCTTTCTTT. It encodes CASSKDGCPGCDTEAFF.

J is TRBJ2-7 and V is TRBV7-9; tentatively, D is TRBD1 (5 bases). V shed 2 bases and J shed 0 bases, with 11 bases lying between them. This CDR3 contains 15 residues. Germline CDR1 and CDR2: SEHNR and FQNEAQ (reference sequence). The CDR3 here is CASSLILDSSYEQYF. Here the CDR3 DNA reads TGTGCCAGCAGCTTAATCTTAGACAGCTCCTACGAGCAGTACTTC.

The chain combines TRBV24-1 with TRBJ2-1; D ambiguous. The V and J ends lost 12 bases and 8 bases respectively, with 10 bases between them. Germline V gives CDR1 KGHDR, CDR2 SFDVKD. CDR3 length equals 10 residues. Here the CDR3 DNA reads TGTGCCCCGTTTGCGGATGAGCAGTTCTTC. It is translated as CAPFADEQFF.

CDR3 coding DNA: TGTGCCAGCAGCCCACGTTACAGGGGCCCTGAAGCTTTCTTT. Translating gives CASSPRYRGPEAFF. V usage is TRBV7-2 and J usage is TRBJ1-1; 7 bases fit TRBD1. The J segment lost 6 bases and the V segment lost 5 bases, leaving 9 bases of the junction unmatched. Looked up from germline, CDR1 is SGHTA and CDR2 is FQGNSA. The CDR3 runs to 14 residues.

This chain links TRBV28 with TRBJ2-5; D possibly corresponds to TRBD1 (5 bases). The germline CDR1 and CDR2 sequences are MDHEN and SYDVKM. V was cut by 5 bases and J by 5 bases, with 18 bases left in between. CDR3 length equals 15 residues. CDR3 DNA: TGTGCCAGCAGTAGCCGACAGACCTCCGGGGAGACCCAGTACTTC. Its translation: CASSSRQTSGETQYF.

V usage is TRBV2 and J usage is TRBJ2-7; 11 nucleotides agree with TRBD2. The CDR3 has 14 residues. CDR1 is SNHLY and CDR2 is FYNNEI in the germline V gene. V trimming: 8 bases; J trimming: 5 bases; junction bases outside the gene matches: 8. CDR3 region: CASPRLAGQDEQYF. CDR3 sequence (DNA): TGTGCCAGCCCTAGACTAGCGGGGCAAGACGAGCAGTACTTC.

The chain has TRBV19 and TRBJ1-1; the match to TRBD1 covers 7 bases. Per the germline V gene, CDR1 is LNHDA and CDR2 is SQIVND (reference sequence). The CDR3 contains 13 residues. J was trimmed by 5 bases and V by 4 bases; bases with no gene match: 4. The CDR3 bases are TGTGCCAGTAGTACAGGGGGATGGACTGAAGCTTTCTTT. This translates into CASSTGGWTEAFF.

The chain couples TRBV28 to TRBJ1-4; weak D call: TRBD1 (6 bases). CDR1 MDHEN and CDR2 SYDVKM come from the germline V gene. The CDR3 length is 13 residues. Trimming shortened V by 11 bases and J by 0 bases, and 10 bases separated the two germline ends. The CDR3 loop reads CAGQGTTNEKLFF. DNA of the CDR3: TGTGCCGGCCAGGGGACAACTAATGAAAAACTGTTTTTT.